Shown below are 30 T cell receptor beta chains from a single sample sequenced in a study of cytomegalovirus exposure and HLA in healthy donors. The primer mix had 60 Vbeta and 13 Jbeta primers. Only in-frame clones appear in the TCRdb table, and some are missing; sequencing was by immunoSEQ multiplex PCR. In the table there are 150,000 to 200,000 clones, approximately 11% of which are singletons. Sequencing was carried out using PBMCs. The source is a man aged 45-60 years in good health and CMV-seropositive.

This chain connects TRBV9 to TRBJ1-1, with a possible D match to TRBD1 (5 bases). In germline, CDR1 is SGDLS, CDR2 YYNGEE. Trimming shortened V by 0 bases and J by 0 bases, and 9 bases separated the two germline ends. The CDR3 consists of 15 residues. The CDR3 sequence is CASSVGGSLNTEAFF. The CDR3 nucleotides are TGTGCCAGCAGCGTAGGGGGCAGCTTGAACACTGAAGCTTTCTTT.

This clone was seen a few times. The V and J genes are TRBV7-8 and TRBJ1-5; D is unresolved. Germline assignment: CDR1 SGHVS and CDR2 FQNEAQ. The CDR3 is 13 residues long. V shed 5 bases and J shed 5 bases, with 10 bases lying between them. The DNA of the CDR3 is TGTGCCAGCAGCCCAAAAACAGATCAGCCCCAGCATTTT. It specifies CASSPKTDQPQHF.

The V call is TRBV10-1, the J call TRBJ2-5; 13 bases fit TRBD2. CDR3 length equals 17 residues. V gave up 0 bases and J gave up 2 bases; unmatched junction bases: 3. The germline CDR1 and CDR2 sequences are WNHNN and SYGVQD (reference sequence). The CDR3 bases are TGCGCCAGCAGTGAGTCGATGGGACTAGCGGGGCAAGAGACCCAGTACTTC. Encoded protein: CASSESMGLAGQETQYF.

The rearrangement links TRBV4-2 to TRBJ2-2; D unclear. The length of the CDR3 is 15 residues. The V and J ends lost 1 base and 3 bases respectively, with 9 bases between them. CDR1 LGHNA and CDR2 YNFKEQ come from the germline V gene. The CDR3 protein is CASSQVGLDTGELFF. The CDR3 DNA follows: TGTGCCAGCAGCCAAGTCGGTCTGGACACCGGGGAGCTGTTTTTT.

V usage is TRBV28 and J usage is TRBJ1-3; 7 positions match TRBD1. CDR3 length: 13 residues. The V gene end was trimmed by 7 bases and the J gene end by 6 bases; junction bases not matched to a gene: 6. Germline V lookup: CDR1 MDHEN, CDR2 SYDVKM. The CDR3, as DNA: TGTGCCAGCACTAAAACAGGGGCAAACACCATATATTTT. This translates into CASTKTGANTIYF.

This clone was counted between two and nine times. The chain combines TRBV5-1 with TRBJ1-1; TRBD1 matches 7 bases. The V and J ends lost 0 bases and 4 bases, in that order; junction bases with no gene match: 3. The germline V gene has CDR1 SGHRS and CDR2 YFSETQ. The CDR3 length is 14 residues. The CDR3 sequence: CASSLDRGSTEAFF. For the CDR3, the DNA is TGCGCCAGCAGCTTGGACAGGGGTTCCACTGAAGCTTTCTTT.

The rearrangement uses TRBV2 and TRBJ2-2; a weak D match, TRBD1 (6 bases). In germline, CDR1 is SNHLY, CDR2 FYNNEI. This CDR3 spans 15 amino acids. V dropped 2 bases and J dropped 5 bases, with 12 bases sitting between them. This CDR3 is CASSESGQKTGELFF. In DNA form, the CDR3 reads TGTGCCAGCAGTGAATCGGGACAAAAGACCGGGGAGCTGTTTTTT. The full variable domain, rest sourced from reference TRBV2 and TRBJ2-2, is EPEVTQTPSHQVTQMGQEVILRCVPISNHLYFYWYRQILGQKVEFLVSFYNNEISEKSEIFDDQFSVERPDGSNFTLKIRSTKLEDSAMYFCASSESGQKTGELFFGEGSRLTVL.

Comments on this clone: A junction boundary mismatches the germline segment, possibly from a read error. The rearrangement uses TRBV5-6 and TRBJ1-2; D may be TRBD1 (5 bases). Germline CDR1 reads SGHDT; CDR2 reads YYEEEE. The length of the CDR3 is 12 residues. The CDR3 spells CASSLRDYGYTF. CDR3 sequence (DNA): TGTGCCAGCAGCTTACGGGACTATGGTTACACCTTC.

The chain employs TRBV7-9 and TRBJ2-3, with D possibly matching TRBD2 (6 bases). This CDR3 has 17 amino acids. Trimming stripped 1 base from V and 4 bases from J, with 18 bases between. Per germline, CDR1 SEHNR and CDR2 FQNEAQ (reference sequence). CDR3 nucleotides: TGTGCCAGCAGCTTAGGGTTGTCAGGCGGGAACGCAGATACGCAGTATTTT. It specifies CASSLGLSGGNADTQYF.

The chain combines TRBV19 with TRBJ2-5; 10 nucleotides match TRBD2. The CDR3 covers 16 residues. Germline CDR1 is LNHDA and CDR2 is SQIVND (reference sequence). The J segment lost 0 bases and the V segment lost 5 bases, leaving 6 bases of the junction unmatched. CDR3 DNA sequence: TGTGCCAGTAGTCCCTCTAGCGGGGGCTACCAAGAGACCCAGTACTTC. It encodes CASSPSSGGYQETQYF.

This chain connects TRBV6-6 to TRBJ1-1, with D possibly being TRBD1 (5 bases). This CDR3 is 16 amino acids long. The germline V and J ends were trimmed by 0 bases and 5 bases, with 16 bases remaining between them. Germline V gene data show CDR1 as MNHNY and CDR2 as SVGAGI (reference sequence). CDR3 sequence: CASSYSPLGGRTEAFF. CDR3 bases: TGTGCCAGCAGTTACTCGCCCCTGGGGGGTAGGACTGAAGCTTTCTTT.

This chain connects TRBV28 to TRBJ2-5; D is possibly TRBD1 (5 bases). This CDR3 spans 13 amino acids. V was cut by 2 bases and J by 4 bases, with 8 bases left in between. Looked up from germline, CDR1 is MDHEN and CDR2 is SYDVKM. The CDR3 coding sequence is TGTGCCAGCAGTTTAGCTGGGGCAGAGACCCAGTACTTC. Translating gives CASSLAGAETQYF.

In its sample, this clone was seen a few times. This chain connects TRBV19 to TRBJ1-6; the D is unclear. V shed 0 bases and J shed 7 bases, with 10 bases lying between them. The CDR3 runs 15 residues. The germline V gene has CDR1 LNHDA and CDR2 SQIVND (reference sequence). The CDR3 region is CASSIEGRANSPLHF. In DNA, the CDR3 is TGTGCCAGTAGTATAGAAGGCAGAGCGAATTCACCCCTCCACTTT.

This clone was picked up a small number of times. The V and J genes are TRBV5-5 and TRBJ2-2, with 8 bases lining up with TRBD1. The CDR3 contains 14 residues. CDR1 and CDR2 from the germline V gene are SGHKS and YYEKEE (reference sequence). Trimming removed 2 bases from V and 7 bases from J; junction bases left unmatched: 4. CDR3 sequence (DNA): TGTGCCAGCAGCTTACAGGGGGGTGGCGGGGAGCTGTTTTTT. The encoded protein is CASSLQGGGGELFF.

This clone turned up a few times. This chain joins TRBV6-5 and TRBJ1-6, with TRBD1 as a possible D gene (5 bases). Trimming cost V 7 bases and J 10 bases, with 14 bases left between them. This CDR3 contains 13 residues. The germline CDR1 and CDR2 sequences are MNHEY and SVGAGI. The CDR3 protein is CASTPQVGSPLHF. The CDR3, as DNA: TGTGCCAGCACTCCACAGGTGGGATCACCCCTCCACTTT.

V is TRBV11-3 and J is TRBJ2-1, with 10 bases fitting TRBD2. CDR1 is SGHNT, CDR2 YENEEA, per germline. V trimming: 3 bases; J trimming: 7 bases; junction bases outside the gene matches: 18. This CDR3 has 19 amino acids. CDR3 protein: CASSFMASGGPGLGNEQFF. The DNA of the CDR3 is TGTGCCAGCAGCTTCATGGCTAGCGGGGGCCCCGGGTTAGGTAATGAGCAGTTCTTC. The whole variable domain, filled in from reference TRBV11-3 and TRBJ2-1, reads EAGVVQSPRYKIIEKKQPVAFWCNPISGHNTLYWYLQNLGQGPELLIRYENEEAVDDSQLPKDRFSAERLKGVDSTLKIQPAELGDSAVYLCASSFMASGGPGLGNEQFFGPGTRLTVL.

V and J are TRBV15 and TRBJ2-2; 8 nucleotides match TRBD1. The CDR3 extends over 15 amino acids. V dropped 4 bases and J dropped 6; count of bases not matched to a gene: 7. CDR1 and CDR2 from the germline V gene are LNHNV and YYDKDF (reference sequence). CDR3 DNA sequence: TGTGCCACCAGCACGCGGACAGGGTGGTCCGGGGAGCTGTTTTTT. Protein sequence: CATSTRTGWSGELFF.

The CDR3 loop reads CASFSGSDYEQYF. For the CDR3, the DNA is TGTGCCAGTTTCTCCGGGTCCGACTACGAGCAGTACTTC. The chain links TRBV28 to TRBJ2-7; D unclear. Trimming removed 9 bases at V and 3 bases at J, with 15 bases between. Germline V lookup: CDR1 MDHEN, CDR2 SYDVKM. This CDR3 contains 13 residues.

The CDR3 here is CASRNRTRQETQYF. In nucleotides, the CDR3 is TGTGCCAGCAGAAATCGGACTCGACAAGAGACCCAGTACTTC. This sequence joins TRBV27 and TRBJ2-5, with D perhaps matching TRBD2 (5 bases). This CDR3 comprises 14 residues. Germline CDR1 is MNHEY and CDR2 is SMNVEV (reference sequence). The V end was cut by 6 bases, the J end by 2 bases, with 13 bases between.

The chain carries TRBV5-4 and TRBJ2-3; 10 nucleotides match TRBD1. Germline CDR1 and CDR2: SGHNT and YYREEE (reference sequence). CDR3 size: 15 residues. The trim removed 4 bases at V and 8 bases at J, leaving 10 bases unmatched. The CDR3 DNA follows: TGTGCCAGCAGCCCCGGGACAGGGGACGTTGGTACGCAGTATTTT. It is translated as CASSPGTGDVGTQYF.

This clone turned up a few times. The chain links TRBV7-9 to TRBJ2-1, with 8 bases aligning to TRBD2. The ends lost 5 bases at V and 8 bases at J; junction bases unmatched: 8. The CDR3 runs 14 residues. Germline CDR1 reads SEHNR; CDR2 reads FQNEAQ (reference sequence). This chain's CDR3 is CASSPGRAGDEQFF. The CDR3 DNA reads TGTGCCAGCAGCCCCGGGAGGGCGGGAGATGAGCAGTTCTTC.

This clone was detected a few times. J is TRBJ2-7 and V is TRBV29-1, with D perhaps TRBD1 (6 bases). Trimming removed 7 bases from V and 6 bases from J, with 22 bases in between. Germline V gene lookup returns CDR1 SQVTM and CDR2 ANQGSEA. This CDR3 is 14 amino acids long. The CDR3 nucleotides are TGCAGCGCCCGAGGGGGTGTAGGGGTCGGCGAGCAGTACTTC. It yields the protein CSARGGVGVGEQYF.

The chain carries TRBV2 and TRBJ2-1; a possible D gene is TRBD2 (5 bases). The CDR3 spans 15 residues. V lost 4 bases to trimming and J lost 0 bases, with 10 bases between them. Germline CDR1 is SNHLY and CDR2 is FYNNEI. CDR3 protein: CASSVTGSSYNEQFF. CDR3 nucleotides: TGTGCCAGCAGTGTGACGGGGAGCTCCTACAATGAGCAGTTCTTC.

In this sample, this clone turned up a few times. This sequence joins TRBV13 and TRBJ1-4, with TRBD1 as a possible D gene (5 bases). Germline-derived CDR1 and CDR2 are PRHDT and FYEKMQ (reference sequence). There are 14 residues in the CDR3. With 7 bases removed from V and 4 bases from J, the gap between germline ends came to 13 bases. CDR3 region: CASTKGVVNEKLFF. For the CDR3, the DNA is TGTGCCAGCACCAAAGGGGTAGTTAATGAAAAACTGTTTTTT.

The chain recombines TRBV25-1 with TRBJ1-5; 8 positions agree with TRBD1. Germline CDR1 MGHDK, CDR2 SYGVNS. The V and J ends lost 8 bases and 6 bases, in that order; junction bases with no gene match: 6. The CDR3 extends over 13 amino acids. Here the CDR3 reads CASASGGGQPQHF. CDR3 in DNA: TGTGCCAGCGCCTCAGGGGGCGGTCAGCCCCAGCATTTT.

The genes are TRBV9 and TRBJ2-5; D perhaps matches TRBD2 (7 bases). Germline loops: CDR1 SGDLS, CDR2 YYNGEE. The CDR3 totals 13 residues. Trimming took off 3 bases at V and 5 bases at J, with 11 bases between the two ends. The CDR3 DNA is TGTGCCAGCAGCGCGGGGGGCCAGGAGACCCAGTACTTC. Its protein product is CASSAGGQETQYF. Based on the CDR3 plus reference TRBV9 and TRBJ2-5, the full variable domain is DSGVTQTPKHLITATGQRVTLRCSPRSGDLSVYWYQQSLDQGLQFLIQYYNGEERAKGNILERFSAQQFPDLHSELNLSSLELGDSALYFCASSAGGQETQYFGPGTRLLVL.

This clone was recorded a few times. The sample carries other DNA sequences with the same CDR3. The CDR3 nucleotides read TGTGCCAGCAGTTTATCTACTAGCACAGATACGCAGTATTTT. Protein: CASSLSTSTDTQYF. This chain connects TRBV28 to TRBJ2-3; D unresolved. Looked up from germline, CDR1 is MDHEN and CDR2 is SYDVKM. The CDR3 contains 14 residues. V shed 1 base and J shed 0 bases, with 5 bases lying between them. Looking up the rest from reference TRBV28 and TRBJ2-3 gives the full variable domain: DVKVTQSSRYLVKRTGEKVFLECVQDMDHENMFWYRQDPGLGLRLIYFSYDVKMKEKGDIPEGYSVSREKKERFSLILESASTNQTSMYLCASSLSTSTDTQYFGPGTRLTVL.

This clone came up a few times. This chain uses TRBV25-1 with TRBJ1-2; TRBD1 aligns across 7 bases. V dropped 11 bases and J dropped 4; count of bases not matched to a gene: 7. CDR3 size: 12 residues. CDR1 MGHDK and CDR2 SYGVNS come from the germline V gene. CDR3 bases: TGTGCCGCACAGGGGAGTGGCTATGGCTACACCTTC. Translation: CAAQGSGYGYTF.

The chain carries TRBV25-1 and TRBJ2-7, with D possibly being TRBD1 (5 bases). The CDR3 is made up of 14 amino acids. Germline V lookup: CDR1 MGHDK, CDR2 SYGVNS. The V and J ends lost 4 bases and 3 bases respectively, with 13 bases between them. CDR3 sequence (DNA): TGTGCCAGCAGTGGCAGGGCGTCGATCTACGAGCAGTACTTC. Encoded protein: CASSGRASIYEQYF.

The rearrangement uses TRBV18 and TRBJ2-1; 7 nucleotides agree with TRBD1. The germline CDR1 and CDR2 sequences are KGHSH and LQKENI. After removal of 4 bases from V and 0 bases from J, the junction contained 3 bases not matched to a gene. The CDR3 runs 15 residues. The CDR3: CASSLDRVSYNEQFF. CDR3 DNA sequence: TGTGCCAGCTCACTAGACAGGGTCTCCTACAATGAGCAGTTCTTC.